This record concerns one T cell receptor beta chain sequence. Its specificity is unknown. This entry comes from a study of CD8+CD57+ T cells in acquired aplastic anemia. Across the study: Quantities of DNA derived from sorted CD4+ and CD8+ cells averaged approximately 3 ug.

Study results and caveats: Fewer than 35 sequences, all CD8+ CDR3, were shared between patients and controls.

CDR1 SGHRS and CDR2 YFSETQ come from the germline V gene. The CDR3 loop spans 13 amino acids. Trimming at V came to 4 bases and at J to 5 bases, leaving 3 bases not matched to a gene. Genomic DNA was employed as the template in profiling TCR beta VDJ and CDR3. A single record per CDR3 protein comes from TCRdb applying MiXCR to the reads. The table has about 220,000 distinct CDR3 sequences, approximately 35% seen once; the top ten hold 0.95% to 1.3%. The sequence was obtained from a human donor in good health, serving as a control. Sample: sorted CD4+, CD8+, or CD8+CD57+ T cells (not recorded which) from PBMCs. The chain recombines TRBV5-1 with TRBJ1-1; the match to TRBD1 covers 9 bases. For the CDR3, the DNA is TGCGCCAGCAGCCGACAGGGGGAAACTGAAGCTTTCTTT. Amino acid sequence: CASSRQGETEAFF.